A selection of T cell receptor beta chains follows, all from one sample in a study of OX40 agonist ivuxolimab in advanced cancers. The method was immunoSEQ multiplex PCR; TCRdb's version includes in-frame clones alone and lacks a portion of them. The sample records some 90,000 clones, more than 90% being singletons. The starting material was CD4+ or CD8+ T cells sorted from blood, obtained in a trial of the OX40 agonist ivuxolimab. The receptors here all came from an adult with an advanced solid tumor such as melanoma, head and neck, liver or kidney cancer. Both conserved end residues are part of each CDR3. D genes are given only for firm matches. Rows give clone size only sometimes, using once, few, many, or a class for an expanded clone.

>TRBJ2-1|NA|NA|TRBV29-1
TGCAGCGTCGAACAGCGGTACAATGAGCAGTTCTTC
CSVEQRYNEQFF
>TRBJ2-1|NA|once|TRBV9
TGTGCCAGCAGCCGTTACAATGAGCAGTTCTTC
CASSRYNEQFF
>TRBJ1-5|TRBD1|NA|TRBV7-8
TGTGCCAGCAGCTTAGGCAACAGGGGACAGCCCCAGCATTTT
CASSLGNRGQPQHF
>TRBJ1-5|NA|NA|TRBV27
TGTGCCAGCAGTTTAAGTTTAAATCAGCCCCAGCATTTT
CASSLSLNQPQHF
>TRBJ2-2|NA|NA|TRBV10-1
TGCGCCAGCAGTGACTTAACCGGGGAGCTGTTTTTT
CASSDLTGELFF
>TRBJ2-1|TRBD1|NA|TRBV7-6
TGTGCCAGCAGCATCCGGACAGGTCGGAGTGCCTACAATGAGCAGTTCTTC
CASSIRTGRSAYNEQFF
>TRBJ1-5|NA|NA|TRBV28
TGTGCCAGCAGCCTCGAAGGCAGGGTCGGGCAGCCCCAGCATTTT
CASSLEGRVGQPQHF
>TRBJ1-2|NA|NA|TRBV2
TGTGCCAGCAGTGAAGATCCAGGGGAAGGACCCCCTTATGGCTACACCTTC
CASSEDPGEGPPYGYTF
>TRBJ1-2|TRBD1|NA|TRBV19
TGTGCCAGTAGTATAGGGACAGGGGTCGTGTATGGCTACACCTTC
CASSIGTGVVYGYTF
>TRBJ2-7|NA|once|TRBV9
TGTGCCAGCAGCCCTTGGACGGGGACCTACGAGCAGTACTTC
CASSPWTGTYEQYF
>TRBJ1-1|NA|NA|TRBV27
TGTGCCAGCAGTTTATCTTCCCGAGGCACTGAAGCTTTCTTT
CASSLSSRGTEAFF
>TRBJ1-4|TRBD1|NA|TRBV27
TGTGCCAGCAGTCCTCAGGGGGCGAATGAAAAACTGTTTTTT
CASSPQGANEKLFF
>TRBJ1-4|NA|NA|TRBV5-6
TGTGCCAGCAGCAAAAGCCCCCCCGCACTTGCAACTAATGAAAAACTGTTTTTT
CASSKSPPALATNEKLFF
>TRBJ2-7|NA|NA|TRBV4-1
TGCGCCAGCAGCCGGGGGGGGCCCTCCTACGAGCAGTACTTC
CASSRGGPSYEQYF
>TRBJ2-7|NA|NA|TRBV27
TGTGCCAGCAGTTTATTGTTCGGCAGCAACTACGAGCAGTACTTC
CASSLLFGSNYEQYF
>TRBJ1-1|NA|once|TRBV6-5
TGTGCCAGCAGCTTCGAGGAGGAGATGAACACTGAAGCTTTCTTT
CASSFEEEMNTEAFF
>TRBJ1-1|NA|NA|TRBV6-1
TGTGCCAGCAGTGGACCCAACACTGAAGCTTTCTTT
CASSGPNTEAFF
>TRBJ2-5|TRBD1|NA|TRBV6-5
TGTGCCAGCAGTAAGACAGGGGGCCAGGAGACCCAGTACTTC
CASSKTGGQETQYF
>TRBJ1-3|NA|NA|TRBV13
TGTGCCAGCAGCTTAGAGGGAAATTACTCTGGAAACACCATATATTTT
CASSLEGNYSGNTIYF
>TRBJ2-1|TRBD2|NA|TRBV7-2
TGTGCCAGCAGCTCGGGCCGGGCGGGGGGGCCCTACAATGAGCAGTTCTTC
CASSSGRAGGPYNEQFF
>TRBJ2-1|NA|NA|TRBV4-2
TGTGCCAGCAGCCAACCAGCCGGAGAGCAGTTCTTC
CASSQPAGEQFF
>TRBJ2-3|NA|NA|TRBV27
TGTGCCAGCAGTTTGAGGACAGAGGGTCGCGATACGCAGTATTTT
CASSLRTEGRDTQYF
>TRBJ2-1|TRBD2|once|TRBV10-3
TGTGCCATCTCTTCGCCGGGAGGATCCCACAATGAGCAGTTCTTC
CAISSPGGSHNEQFF
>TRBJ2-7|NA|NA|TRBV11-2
TGTGCCAGCAGCATAGCGCTTGCCTACGAGCAGTACTTC
CASSIALAYEQYF
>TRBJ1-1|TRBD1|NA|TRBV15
TGTGCCACCAGCAAAGCTCACACAGGGGGCCTGACTGAAGCTTTCTTT
CATSKAHTGGLTEAFF
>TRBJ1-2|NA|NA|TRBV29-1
TGCAGCGTGACTTCAGCTAACTATGGCTACACCTTC
CSVTSANYGYTF